Presented here are 25 T cell receptor beta chains from one specimen sequenced in a study of human T cells and chemical hapten exposure. TCRdb used MiXCR to reprocess the RACE reads, holding one entry per CDR3 protein. Here the sample spans over 300,000 distinct CDR3 sequences, approximately 5% being singletons. Time point indicated: pre-sensitization, week 0. As to treatment: therapeutic diphenylcyclopropenone sensitization with weekly scalp DPC. Sequencing was performed on whole blood, taken in connection with sensitization to the hapten diphenylcyclopropenone (DPC). Every receptor here comes from a woman aged 45-65 years with alopecia areata. Some clones in this sample may be carry-over from other donors' samples.

This clonotype was observed many times. The genes are TRBV20-1 and TRBJ2-1; 9 nucleotides match TRBD2. Germline values: CDR1 DFQATT, CDR2 SNEGSKA (reference sequence). The CDR3 extends over 17 amino acids. With V trimmed by 0 bases and J by 8 bases, 14 bases remained unmatched. This chain's CDR3 is CSARDILASGTGDEQFF. CDR3 sequence (DNA): TGCAGTGCTAGAGATATACTGGCTAGCGGGACTGGGGATGAGCAGTTCTTC.

J is TRBJ2-3 and V is TRBV20-1; the match to TRBD2 covers 8 bases. The CDR3 length is 13 residues. Looked up from germline, CDR1 is DFQATT and CDR2 is SNEGSKA (reference sequence). CDR3 sequence reads: CSVSGEPTDTQYF. The CDR3 DNA sequence: TGCAGCGTTAGCGGGGAGCCCACAGATACGCAGTATTTT.

The table lists this clonotype with many counts. The chain links TRBV6-5 to TRBJ1-6, with TRBD1 matching over 7 bases. CDR3 length: 15 residues. Looked up from germline, CDR1 is MNHEY and CDR2 is SVGAGI. The ends lost 6 bases at V and 10 bases at J; junction bases unmatched: 12. CDR3 region: CASRSQGVPLSPLHF. CDR3 bases: TGTGCCAGCAGGTCCCAGGGGGTCCCCCTCTCACCCCTCCACTTT.

In this sample, this clonotype turned up a few times. This chain uses TRBV4-1 with TRBJ1-1, with D possibly TRBD1 on 5 matching bases. The germline V gene has CDR1 MGHRA and CDR2 YSYEKL. The germline V and J ends were trimmed by 3 bases and 1 base, with 15 bases remaining between them. The CDR3 sequence is 16 residues long. The CDR3 DNA reads as TGCGCCAGCAGCCATGGGGTTAAGGGGAGGAACACTGAAGCTTTCTTT. The encoded protein is CASSHGVKGRNTEAFF.

This clonotype appeared many times. The chain combines TRBV27 with TRBJ1-2, with D perhaps TRBD1 (6 bases). The germline V and J ends were trimmed by 5 bases and 7 bases, with 32 bases remaining between them. The V gene's germline CDR1 is MNHEY and CDR2 SMNVEV (reference sequence). The length of the CDR3 is 19 residues. CDR3 protein: CASSRADIGQPGRRSGYTF. The CDR3, as DNA: TGTGCCAGCAGTAGAGCCGACATCGGACAGCCTGGACGGAGAAGTGGCTACACCTTC.

Note on this clonotype: This may stem from a read error, because a much larger clone lies one nucleotide away. This chain uses TRBV21-1 with TRBJ2-6; the listed D gene, TRBD1, was not tested against the DNA. TRBV21-1 is a pseudogene. The CDR3 runs 15 residues. Here the CDR3 reads CASKGGRRGANVLTF. In DNA form, the CDR3 reads TGTGCCAGCAAAGGGGGCCGCCGTGGGGCCAACGTCCTGACTTTC.

This clonotype was counted only a few times. The chain combines TRBV6-6 with TRBJ1-5, with D unclear. Per germline, CDR1 MNHNY and CDR2 SVGAGI (reference sequence). Trimming took off 6 bases at V and 3 bases at J, with 9 bases between the two ends. There are 13 residues in the CDR3. The CDR3 DNA reads TGTGCCAGCAGACCTACACTCAATCAGCCCCAGCATTTT. Translated, it gives CASRPTLNQPQHF.

This clonotype was recorded a few times. The chain links TRBV20-1 to TRBJ1-5; D unresolved. The germline V gene encodes CDR1 DFQATT and CDR2 SNEGSKA (reference sequence). Trimming cost V 1 base and J 4 bases, with 5 bases left between them. This CDR3 comprises 12 residues. For the CDR3, the DNA is TGCAGTGCTAGAGCCGCTAATCAGCCCCAGCATTTT. This gives the protein CSARAANQPQHF.

This clonotype came up a few times. The chain carries TRBV25-1 and TRBJ1-2; D gene ambiguous. The CDR3 has 11 residues. The V gene lost 5 bases and the J gene lost 8 bases, with 9 bases spanning the gap. The germline V gene has CDR1 MGHDK and CDR2 SYGVNS. The CDR3 reads CASSNNLGYTF. The CDR3 DNA reads TGTGCCAGCAGTAACAACCTAGGCTACACCTTC.

The rearrangement links TRBV5-6 to TRBJ1-1; the D is unclear. V was cut by 0 bases and J by 2 bases, with 14 bases left in between. This CDR3 is 16 amino acids long. Germline V gene lookup returns CDR1 SGHDT and CDR2 YYEEEE. CDR3 nucleotides: TGTGCCAGCAGCTTGGATGGAGGGAGTCGAAACACTGAAGCTTTCTTT. This encodes CASSLDGGSRNTEAFF.

This clonotype was seen more than once but under ten times. This chain uses TRBV29-1 with TRBJ1-2; D unresolved. Germline-derived CDR1 and CDR2 are SQVTM and ANQGSEA. Trimming took off 4 bases at V and 6 bases at J, with 9 bases between the two ends. This CDR3 region has 11 residues. As DNA, the CDR3 is TGCAGCGTTGGGGTCGAGGATGGCTACACCTTC. Encoded protein: CSVGVEDGYTF.

V usage is TRBV12-3 or TRBV12-4 and J usage is TRBJ2-5, with D perhaps TRBD1 or TRBD2 (5 bases each). Trimming removed 2 bases from V and 3 bases from J, with 19 bases in between. The CDR3 covers 17 residues. In nucleotides, the CDR3 is TGTGCCAGCAGTTTACCCCGGTCGGGGCGGATGAAAGAGACCCAGTACTTC. It is translated as CASSLPRSGRMKETQYF.

This clonotype was observed a few times. The chain combines TRBV21-1 with TRBJ1-1. TRBV21-1 constitutes a pseudogene. The CDR3 runs to 14 residues. CDR3 DNA sequence: TGTGCCAGCAGCAAAAAGGGCCCTAACTCTGAAGCTTTCTTT. Residues: CASSKKGPNSEAFF.

The V call is TRBV7-9, the J call TRBJ2-7, with D perhaps assigned TRBD1 or TRBD2 (5 bases each). The CDR3 consists of 13 residues. The germline gives CDR1 SEHNR, CDR2 FQNEAQ (reference sequence). V was pared by 0 bases and J by 5 bases, with 8 bases between. Written as DNA, the CDR3 is TGTGCCAGCAGCTTAGCGGGGGTGAACGAGCAGTACTTC. The encoded protein is CASSLAGVNEQYF.

This clonotype was recorded many times. This chain uses TRBV4-2 with TRBJ2-7; possible D gene TRBD1, 6 bases. The germline V gene encodes CDR1 LGHNA and CDR2 YNFKEQ. The CDR3 contains 16 residues. Trimming took 1 base from V and 7 from J, leaving 20 bases between them. The CDR3 spells CASSQVPDSSVGEQYF. The CDR3 DNA reads as TGTGCCAGCAGCCAAGTCCCGGACAGTTCCGTTGGGGAGCAGTACTTC.

Turning to this clonotype: The CDR3 ends on some other residue instead of the conserved phenylalanine or tryptophan, so this is likely a read error. The limits of the CDR3 on the DNA are not certain, so only TCRdb's listed CDR3 is given. The chain uses TRBV6-2 or TRBV6-3 and TRBJ2-4; whether TRBD1, the table's D call, matches the DNA was not checked. The CDR3 comprises 12 residues, both ends counted. The germline gives CDR1 MNHEY, CDR2 SVGEGT. CDR3 sequence: CASSFNPGPLTL.

This clonotype has just a few counts. The chain combines TRBV5-1 with TRBJ1-1; D gene uncertain. CDR1 and CDR2 from the germline V gene are SGHRS and YFSETQ. V gave up 4 bases and J gave up 10 bases, with 11 bases separating them. The CDR3 covers 11 residues. The CDR3 protein is CASSLGRRAFF. CDR3 DNA: TGCGCCAGCAGCCTAGGACGGCGAGCTTTCTTT.

This clonotype was counted between two and nine times. This chain connects TRBV20-1 to TRBJ1-2; TRBD1 is a possible D gene (5 bases). Trimming removed 6 bases at V and 2 bases at J, with 13 bases between. CDR3 size: 13 residues. Germline V gives CDR1 DFQATT, CDR2 SNEGSKA (reference sequence). The CDR3 DNA is TGCAGTGCCCCGAACCAGGGAAACTATGGCTACACCTTC. This translates into CSAPNQGNYGYTF.

This clonotype was counted between two and nine times. The J gene is TRBJ2-3, the V gene TRBV10-2; D is unclear. The CDR3 extends over 13 amino acids. The germline gives CDR1 WSHSY, CDR2 SAAADI. The ends were cut back, 3 bases at V and 7 bases at J, with 11 bases in the middle. The CDR3: CASSEKGPHTQYF. The CDR3, as DNA: TGCGCCAGCAGTGAAAAAGGTCCCCATACGCAGTATTTT.

This clonotype has at least ten counts. The V call is TRBV27, the J call TRBJ1-2, with TRBD1 matching 9 bases. With V trimmed by 5 bases and J by 4 bases, 5 bases remained unmatched. The CDR3 is 14 amino acids. CDR1 MNHEY and CDR2 SMNVEV come from the germline V gene (reference sequence). The CDR3 nucleotides read TGTGCCAGCAGTCGGACAGGGGAGGTCTATGGCTACACCTTC. It codes for CASSRTGEVYGYTF.

This clonotype was detected ten times or more. V is TRBV5-1 and J is TRBJ2-1; tentatively, D is TRBD2 (5 bases). The V and J ends lost 3 bases and 0 bases respectively, with 16 bases between them. CDR1 and CDR2 (germline): SGHRS, YFSETQ. The CDR3 runs 17 residues. DNA of the CDR3: TGCGCCAGCAGCTACGGTCCTAGCACTAGCTCCTACAATGAGCAGTTCTTC. Protein: CASSYGPSTSSYNEQFF.

The chain uses TRBV5-1 and TRBJ1-4, with D possibly matching TRBD1 (5 bases). Per germline, CDR1 SGHRS and CDR2 YFSETQ. The V gene lost 0 bases and the J gene lost 1 base, with 10 bases spanning the gap. The CDR3 has 16 residues. The CDR3 bases are TGCGCCAGCAGCTTGGTCTGGGGCAGAACTAATGAAAAACTGTTTTTT. Encoded protein: CASSLVWGRTNEKLFF.

CDR3 residues: CSAARGPDYGYTF. CDR3 nucleotides: TGCAGTGCTGCAAGGGGGCCCGACTATGGCTACACCTTC. The V and J genes are TRBV20-1 and TRBJ1-2; 7 bases are shared with TRBD1. Germline V lookup: CDR1 DFQATT, CDR2 SNEGSKA (reference sequence). J gave up 3 bases and V 5 bases, and 6 bases lay outside the gene matches. The CDR3 extends over 13 amino acids.

This clonotype turned up a few times. The rearrangement joins TRBV12-3 or TRBV12-4 to TRBJ2-2; D perhaps matches TRBD1 (5 bases). Trimming took off 1 base at V and 4 bases at J, with 10 bases between the two ends. This CDR3 is 15 amino acids long. The chain's CDR3 is CASSLERGTTGELFF. CDR3 DNA sequence: TGTGCCAGCAGTTTAGAAAGGGGCACCACCGGGGAGCTGTTTTTT.

There are a few counts of this clonotype. The chain has TRBV28 and TRBJ1-6, with 10 bases fitting TRBD1. The CDR3 spans 15 residues. Trimming at V came to 5 bases and at J to 10 bases, leaving 8 bases not matched to a gene. Germline values: CDR1 MDHEN, CDR2 SYDVKM. CDR3 bases: TGTGCCAGCAGTGCATCGACAGGGGGCAGATCACCCCTCCACTTT. This translates into CASSASTGGRSPLHF.